Listed here is a single T cell receptor (beta chain). The antigen is not known. The data originate from a study of a mutant IDH1 vaccine in newly diagnosed glioma. About the study: Treatment recipients were approximately 60% male and around 40% female, and their mean age was roughly 40 years. Pretreatment consisted of radiotherapy, temozolomide, or both, with most receiving both.

Germline CDR1 and CDR2: MNHEY and SMNVEV (reference sequence). The length of the CDR3 is 17 residues. V shed 3 bases and J shed 0 bases, with 12 bases lying between them. Assay used: immunoSEQ multiplex PCR; TCRdb lists only in-frame clones, some missing. The table shows about 34,000 clones, with about 86% occurring only once. Time point meaning: week 47, end of study. All doses held 300 ug of mutant IDH1 20-mer peptide, with topical imiquimod. Each tumor in the donors was a new WHO grade 3 or 4 astrocytoma, IDH1-mutant and ATRX-lost. The chain uses TRBV27 and TRBJ1-6; no definite D call. Sequencing used PBMCs, obtained from a glioma patient whose treatment included an IDH1 peptide vaccine. The receptor was isolated from a woman aged 30 to 39 with glioma. CDR3 in amino acids: CASSFLPSSSYNSPLHF. CDR3 bases: TGTGCCAGCAGTTTCTTGCCCTCGAGCTCCTATAATTCACCCCTCCACTTT.